The 8 T cell receptor beta chains given below trace back to one sample, sequenced in a study of CD8+ T cells in alopecia areata (dated by TCRdb to the late 2010s). The method was the immunoSEQ multiplex PCR assay. RNA was extracted from all samples and reverse transcribed into cDNA, which served as template for TCR sequencing. TCRdb took over this immuneACCESS table, retaining in-frame rearrangements with V and J assigned. Such tables are incomplete; in checked studies, under half of the missing clones stem from an unresolved V gene, and the remainder is unexplained. This sample is represented by about 120,000 clones; roughly 60% of them were singletons. Together, the top ten hold 25% to 30% of the sample. The time point label on this specimen signifies: less than five weeks on oral tofacitinib. The treatment or condition label, as the study defines it: oral pan-JAK inhibitor, 5-10 mg twice daily.

The sequences come from CD8+ T cells sorted from blood, collected at week 4, from a patient treated with tofacitinib. Source of these receptors: a human donor with alopecia areata.

This rearrangement joins TRBV19 to TRBJ1-5; 10 bases are a match to TRBD1. Trimming removed 3 bases from V and 7 bases from J; junction bases left unmatched: 0. Looked up from germline, CDR1 is LNHDA and CDR2 is SQIVND (reference sequence). The CDR3 is 13 amino acids. CDR3 coding DNA: TGTGCCAGTAGTATGACAGGGGGCCAGCCCCAGCATTTT. This gives the protein CASSMTGGQPQHF.

V and J are TRBV27 and TRBJ2-7, with 8 bases identical to TRBD1. Looked up from germline, CDR1 is MNHEY and CDR2 is SMNVEV (reference sequence). V dropped 2 bases and J dropped 1; count of bases not matched to a gene: 4. The CDR3 contains 15 residues. CDR3 in amino acids: CASSLAWTGSYEQYF. The CDR3 region has the DNA TGTGCCAGCAGTTTAGCGTGGACAGGGTCCTACGAGCAGTACTTC.

V gene TRBV29-1 combines with J gene TRBJ1-6; D not certain. Trimming left V 0 bases short and J 4 bases short, with 10 bases between. The CDR3 runs to 15 residues. Germline assignment: CDR1 SQVTM and CDR2 ANQGSEA. CDR3 residues: CSVEDGSDYNSPLHF. The CDR3 DNA is TGCAGCGTTGAAGACGGTTCGGATTATAATTCACCCCTCCACTTT. The entire variable domain, with the rest obtained from reference TRBV29-1 and TRBJ1-6, is as follows: SAVISQKPSRDICQRGTSLTIQCQVDSQVTMMFWYRQQPGQSLTLIATANQGSEATYESGFVIDKFPISRPNLTFSTLTVSNMSPEDSSIYLCSVEDGSDYNSPLHFGNGTRLTVT.

This clone was counted only a few times. The chain joins TRBV29-1 to TRBJ2-2; 7 nucleotides match TRBD1. The V gene's germline CDR1 is SQVTM and CDR2 ANQGSEA. CDR3 size: 14 residues. V was clipped by 3 bases and J by 5 bases; unmatched bases: 6. CDR3 sequence: CSVDPQGLTGELFF. The CDR3 nucleotides are TGCAGCGTTGATCCACAGGGGTTAACCGGGGAGCTGTTTTTT.

The gene calls are TRBV19 and TRBJ2-3; unclear D gene. The CDR3 totals 16 residues. Per the germline V gene, CDR1 is LNHDA and CDR2 is SQIVND (reference sequence). V lost 4 bases to trimming and J lost 1 base, with 15 bases between them. The CDR3 region is CASSTLARARTDTQYF. The CDR3 nucleotides read TGTGCCAGTAGTACGCTCGCCCGCGCGCGCACAGATACGCAGTATTTT.

The gene calls are TRBV9 and TRBJ2-6; D is unclear. Germline V lookup: CDR1 SGDLS, CDR2 YYNGEE. The CDR3 sequence is 15 residues long. Deletions cut 0 bases from V and 0 bases from J, with 4 bases between. Written as DNA, the CDR3 is TGTGCCAGCAGCGTAGACCCCTCTGGGGCCAACGTCCTGACTTTC. Encoded protein: CASSVDPSGANVLTF.

This rearrangement joins TRBV30 to TRBJ1-6; D is perhaps TRBD1 (6 bases). Trimming removed 1 base from V and 7 bases from J, with 17 bases in between. CDR1 and CDR2 from the germline V gene are GTSNPN and SVGIG (reference sequence). This CDR3 is built from 16 residues. This chain's CDR3 is CAWSGEVWGQNSPLHF. The CDR3, as DNA: TGTGCCTGGAGTGGTGAGGTCTGGGGGCAGAATTCACCCCTCCACTTT.

This clone showed up just a few times. This chain uses TRBV29-1 with TRBJ2-7; no clear D gene. In germline, CDR1 is SQVTM, CDR2 ANQGSEA. Trimming cost V 6 bases and J 3 bases, with 12 bases left between them. This CDR3 spans 12 amino acids. Written as DNA, the CDR3 is TGCAGCGTGTACACATCAGGCTACGAGCAGTACTTC. This codes for CSVYTSGYEQYF.